Given below is one T cell receptor (beta chain) in context. Authors' processing steps: Reference gene primer amplification gave estimated nucleated cell counts. Some clones are missing from TCRdb's copy, which holds only in-frame ones; the method was immunoSEQ multiplex PCR. V and J calls and clone size are given by that table; D and trimming were obtained from the DNA. The sample carries 150,000 to 200,000 clones, over 80% recorded once. These data belong to a study of blood T cell repertoires in COVID-19. About the study: Sources were T cells, B-cell-depleted T cells, or PBMCs; the material itself was cDNA or gDNA.

CDR1 SGHNT and CDR2 YYREEE come from the germline V gene (reference sequence). V shed 0 bases and J shed 1 base, with 13 bases lying between them. The CDR3 extends over 16 amino acids. Material for sequencing was peripheral blood. The J gene is TRBJ1-1, the V gene TRBV5-4; D not certain. The origin of this receptor is a woman aged 25 to 39 with acute or convalescent COVID-19. This CDR3 is CASSLEGRGSNTEAFF. CDR3 coding DNA: TGTGCCAGCAGCTTGGAGGGTAGAGGGTCGAACACTGAAGCTTTCTTT.